This is a list of T cell receptor beta chains from one sample in a study of T-cell memory formation after mild COVID-19. TCRdb fed the 5' RACE reads into MiXCR, producing one record per CDR3 protein. The sample has under 650,000 distinct CDR3 sequences, approximately 18% seen once. What was sequenced was PBMCs or a T cell subset sorted from them (not recorded which). The receptors here all came from an adult woman who had mild COVID-19 (a few samples of this study predate the infection). Cell type and time point are not known. The CDR3 runs from the conserved cysteine through the conserved F or W. A D gene is named only where the DNA matches it firmly. Clone size, where shown, is once, few, many, or a class for clones that have expanded.

TRBV20-1	TRBJ1-3	-	-	CSAEFGYTIYF	TGCAGTGCCGAGTTCGGATACACCATATATTTT
TRBV7-9	TRBJ2-7	-	many	CASNAGTDPYEQYF	TGTGCCAGCAACGCCGGGACGGACCCCTACGAGCAGTACTTC
TRBV7-9	TRBJ1-4	-	few	CASSFSEARKLFF	TGTGCCAGCAGCTTTAGCGAGGCGAGGAAACTGTTTTTT
TRBV5-5	TRBJ2-1	-	-	CASSPGGQTKRGGSYNEQFF	TGTGCCAGCAGCCCCGGAGGACAGACAAAGAGAGGCGGCTCCTACAATGAGCAGTTCTTC
TRBV6-5	TRBJ2-1	TRBD2	-	CASSYASSGSLYNEQFF	TGTGCCAGCAGTTACGCGAGTAGCGGGAGTCTCTACAATGAGCAGTTCTTC
TRBV6-5	TRBJ1-1	-	-	CASSYSKAQANTEAFF	TGTGCCAGCAGTTACTCGAAGGCGCAGGCGAACACTGAAGCTTTCTTT
TRBV7-6	TRBJ1-5	-	-	CASSSGPKGLPQHF	TGTGCCAGCAGCTCAGGGCCCAAAGGCCTACCCCAGCATTTT
TRBV12-3/TRBV12-4	TRBJ2-7	-	once	CASSFGRGGYEQYF	TGTGCCAGCAGTTTTGGTAGGGGGGGCTACGAGCAGTACTTC
TRBV25-1	TRBJ2-1	-	-	CASSESTETYNEQFF	TGTGCCAGCAGTGAATCGACAGAGACCTACAATGAGCAGTTCTTC
TRBV7-4	TRBJ2-6	-	few	CASSYRDTYYSGANVLTF	TGTGCCAGCAGCTACCGGGACACCTACTACTCTGGGGCCAACGTCCTGACTTTC
TRBV5-4	TRBJ1-1	-	-	CASSLEPGDEAFF	TGTGCCAGCAGCTTGGAGCCGGGGGATGAAGCTTTCTTT
TRBV7-9	TRBJ2-7	TRBD2	-	CASDRGGYEQYF	TGTGCCAGCGACCGGGGGGGCTACGAGCAGTACTTC
TRBV20-1	TRBJ1-5	-	few	CSAPESRSNQPQHF	TGCAGTGCTCCCGAATCCCGCAGCAATCAGCCCCAGCATTTT
TRBV24-1	TRBJ2-2	-	few	CATSETLKNTGELFF	TGTGCCACCAGTGAGACCCTAAAGAACACCGGGGAGCTGTTTTTT
TRBV9	TRBJ2-1	TRBD2	-	CASSVAPVGTSGDNEQFF	TGTGCCAGCAGCGTAGCCCCGGTCGGGACTAGCGGGGACAATGAGCAGTTCTTC
TRBV7-2	TRBJ2-7	TRBD2	-	CASSNPRAGTTSYEQYF	TGTGCCAGCAGCAACCCCAGAGCCGGGACTACGTCCTACGAGCAGTACTTC
TRBV29-1	TRBJ2-7	-	few	CSARRSGEYEQYF	TGCAGCGCCCGACGCTCAGGGGAATACGAGCAGTACTTC
TRBV24-1	TRBJ2-4	-	-	CATSDYPRPSGKNIQYF	TGTGCCACCAGTGATTACCCCCGCCCGTCGGGGAAAAACATTCAGTACTTC
TRBV6-6	TRBJ1-6	-	few	CASSPQDSPLHF	TGTGCCAGCAGTCCTCAGGATTCACCCCTCCACTTT
TRBV7-8	TRBJ2-7	-	few	CASSQPTQVLGQYF	TGTGCCAGCAGCCAACCGACGCAGGTCTTAGGGCAGTACTTC
TRBV24-1	TRBJ2-1	TRBD2	few	CATSDSSAGEGYEQFF	TGTGCCACCAGTGATTCTTCAGCGGGAGAAGGCTATGAGCAGTTCTTC
TRBV4-1	TRBJ1-5	-	-	CASSQVGGPQHF	TGCGCCAGCAGCCAAGTAGGCGGACCCCAGCATTTT
TRBV24-1	TRBJ2-1	TRBD1	many	CATSETGAWEQFF	TGTGCCACCAGTGAGACAGGGGCCTGGGAGCAGTTCTTC
TRBV9	TRBJ2-7	TRBD1	few	CASSVGGRGPYEQYF	TGTGCCAGCAGCGTAGGGGGCAGGGGGCCCTACGAGCAGTACTTC
TRBV2	TRBJ1-5	-	few	CASRDSMTAYSNQPQHF	TGTGCCAGCAGGGATTCCATGACAGCATATAGCAATCAGCCCCAGCATTTT
TRBV30	TRBJ2-3	-	few	CAWSVGTTGDTQYF	TGTGCCTGGAGTGTTGGGACAACAGGCGATACGCAGTATTTT
TRBV7-9	TRBJ2-2	-	-	CASSTPGWNTGELFF	TGTGCCAGCAGTACTCCGGGCTGGAACACCGGGGAGCTGTTTTTT